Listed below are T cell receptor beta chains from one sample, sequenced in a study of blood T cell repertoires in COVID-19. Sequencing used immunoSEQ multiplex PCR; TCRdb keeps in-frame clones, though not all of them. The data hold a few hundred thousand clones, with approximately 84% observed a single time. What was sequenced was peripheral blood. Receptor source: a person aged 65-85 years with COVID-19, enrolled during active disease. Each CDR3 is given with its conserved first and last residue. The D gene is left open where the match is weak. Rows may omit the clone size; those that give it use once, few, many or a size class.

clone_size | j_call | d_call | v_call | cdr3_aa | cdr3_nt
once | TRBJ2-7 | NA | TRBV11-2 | CASSLGTTTYEQYF | TGTGCCAGCAGCTTAGGGACAACCACCTACGAGCAGTACTTC
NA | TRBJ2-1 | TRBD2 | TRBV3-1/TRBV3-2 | CASSQPETSGNEQFF | TGTGCCAGCAGCCAACCCGAGACTAGCGGGAATGAGCAGTTCTTC
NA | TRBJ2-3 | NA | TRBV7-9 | CASSFYGDTQYF | TGTGCCAGCAGCTTCTACGGGGATACGCAGTATTTT
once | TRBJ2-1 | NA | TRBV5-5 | CASSLQGVSYNEQFF | TGTGCCAGCAGCTTACAGGGTGTATCCTACAATGAGCAGTTCTTC
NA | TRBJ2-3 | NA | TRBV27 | CASSGGRTDTQYF | TGTGCCAGCAGTGGAGGGCGCACAGATACGCAGTATTTT
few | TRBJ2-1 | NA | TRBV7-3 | CASSNSGSPYNEQFF | TGTGCCAGCAGCAACAGCGGCTCCCCCTACAATGAGCAGTTCTTC
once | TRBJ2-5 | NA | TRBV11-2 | CASRTSTGIQYF | TGTGCCAGCAGAACAAGCACGGGAATCCAGTACTTC
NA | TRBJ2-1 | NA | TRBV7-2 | CASSPGLGYNEQFF | TGTGCCAGCAGCCCGGGACTGGGATACAATGAGCAGTTCTTC
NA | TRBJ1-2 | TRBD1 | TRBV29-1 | CSVTRGDGYTF | TGCAGCGTTACCAGGGGGGATGGCTACACCTTC
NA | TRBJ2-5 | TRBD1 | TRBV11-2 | CASSLDPRGRQETQYF | TGTGCCAGCAGCTTAGACCCCAGGGGGCGCCAAGAGACCCAGTACTTC
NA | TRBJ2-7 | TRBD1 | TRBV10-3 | CAITSRDRGHEQYF | TGTGCCATCACCAGCCGGGACAGGGGCCACGAGCAGTACTTC
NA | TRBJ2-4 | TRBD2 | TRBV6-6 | CASSYGLAAAKNIQYF | TGTGCCAGCAGTTACGGGCTAGCGGCAGCCAAAAACATTCAGTACTTC
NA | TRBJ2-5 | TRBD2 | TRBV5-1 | CASSLAAGGKGQETQYF | TGCGCCAGCAGCTTGGCGGCGGGGGGAAAGGGACAAGAGACCCAGTACTTC
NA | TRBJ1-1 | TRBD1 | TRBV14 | CASSPLPGQGMNTEAFF | TGTGCCAGCAGCCCTCTCCCGGGACAGGGGATGAACACTGAAGCTTTCTTT
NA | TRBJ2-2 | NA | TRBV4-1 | CASSQVRVGELFF | TGCGCCAGCAGCCAAGTTCGGGTCGGGGAGCTGTTTTTT
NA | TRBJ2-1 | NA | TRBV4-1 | CASSLLGGRTNNEQFF | TGCGCCAGCAGCCTACTAGGGGGACGGACAAACAATGAGCAGTTCTTC
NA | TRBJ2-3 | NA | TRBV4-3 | CASSQSYQSTDTQYF | TGCGCCAGCAGCCAATCGTACCAGAGCACAGATACGCAGTATTTT
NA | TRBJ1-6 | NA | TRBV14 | CASSQMGANNSPLHF | TGTGCCAGCAGCCAGATGGGCGCCAACAATTCACCCCTCCACTTT
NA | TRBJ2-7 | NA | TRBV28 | CASRLAAHEQYF | TGTGCCAGCAGGTTGGCCGCCCACGAGCAGTACTTC
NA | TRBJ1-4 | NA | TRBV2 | CASSERGRNEKLFF | TGTGCCAGCAGTGAAAGGGGGAGAAATGAAAAACTGTTTTTT
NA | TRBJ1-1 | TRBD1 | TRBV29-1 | CSVNQGATTEAFF | TGCAGCGTAAACCAGGGGGCGACCACTGAAGCTTTCTTT
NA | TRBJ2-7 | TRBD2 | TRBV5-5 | CASSLELAGGPRGQYF | TGTGCCAGCAGCTTGGAACTAGCGGGAGGGCCAAGGGGGCAGTACTTC
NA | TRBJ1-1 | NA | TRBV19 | CASSILFSLRLSSEAFF | TGTGCCAGTAGTATCCTTTTTTCGCTGCGACTTAGTTCTGAAGCTTTCTTT
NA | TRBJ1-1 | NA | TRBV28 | CASSLLSPGEAFF | TGTGCCAGCAGTTTATTGTCCCCGGGGGAAGCTTTCTTT
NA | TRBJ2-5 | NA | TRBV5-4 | CASSLLRKETQYF | TGTGCCAGCAGCTTGCTCAGAAAAGAGACCCAGTACTTC
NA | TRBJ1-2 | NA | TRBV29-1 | CSLREGVSGYTF | TGCAGCTTGCGGGAAGGGGTCTCCGGCTACACCTTC
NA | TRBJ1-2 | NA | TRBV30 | CAWRDAGRYGYTF | TGTGCCTGGCGGGATGCGGGCAGGTATGGCTACACCTTC
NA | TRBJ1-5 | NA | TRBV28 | CASSLPSDGYQPQHF | TGTGCCAGCAGTTTACCGTCAGATGGTTATCAGCCCCAGCATTTT
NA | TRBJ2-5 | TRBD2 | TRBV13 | CASSRTSGGRETQYF | TGTGCCAGCAGCCGGACTAGCGGGGGGAGAGAGACCCAGTACTTC
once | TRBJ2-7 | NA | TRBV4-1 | CASSQDGGVYEQYF | TGCGCCAGCAGCCAAGATGGCGGGGTCTACGAGCAGTACTTC
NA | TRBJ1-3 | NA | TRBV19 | CASRLSGHSGNTIYF | TGTGCCAGTAGATTGAGTGGGCACTCTGGAAACACCATATATTTT
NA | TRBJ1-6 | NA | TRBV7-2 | CASMLPGDNSPLHF | TGTGCCAGCATGCTTCCGGGGGATAATTCACCCCTCCACTTT
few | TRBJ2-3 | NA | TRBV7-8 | CASSQSPTPEGQDTQYF | TGTGCCAGCAGTCAGTCCCCCACCCCGGAGGGGCAAGATACGCAGTATTTT
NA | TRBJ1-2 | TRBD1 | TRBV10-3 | CAISPTGNYGYTF | TGTGCCATCAGCCCGACAGGGAACTATGGCTACACCTTC
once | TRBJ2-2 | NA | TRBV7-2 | CASSFYLLSGLTNTGELFF | TGTGCCAGCAGCTTTTACCTGTTATCCGGACTAACGAACACCGGGGAGCTGTTTTTT
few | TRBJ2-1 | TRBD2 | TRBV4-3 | CASSQDQLATYNEQFF | TGCGCCAGCAGCCAAGATCAACTAGCGACCTACAATGAGCAGTTCTTC
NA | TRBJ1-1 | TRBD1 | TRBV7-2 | CASGRRGENTEAFF | TGTGCCAGCGGACGCAGGGGGGAGAACACTGAAGCTTTCTTT
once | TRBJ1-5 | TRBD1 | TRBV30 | CAWSVGQYSNQPQHF | TGTGCCTGGAGTGTGGGACAGTATAGCAATCAGCCCCAGCATTTT
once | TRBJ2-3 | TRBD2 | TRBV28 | CASSWVSGRGDTQYF | TGTGCCAGCAGTTGGGTTAGCGGGAGGGGAGATACGCAGTATTTT
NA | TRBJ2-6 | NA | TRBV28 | CASSLPGANVLTF | TGTGCCAGCAGTCTCCCTGGGGCCAACGTCCTGACTTTC
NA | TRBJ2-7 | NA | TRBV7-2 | CASSLQVGYYEQYF | TGTGCCAGCAGCTTACAGGTCGGTTATTACGAGCAGTACTTC
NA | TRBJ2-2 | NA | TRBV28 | CASSVTGYGELFF | TGTGCCAGCAGTGTGACGGGGTACGGGGAGCTGTTTTTT
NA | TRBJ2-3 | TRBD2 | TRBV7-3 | CASSLSGRGGLTDTQYF | TGTGCCAGCAGCCTCTCCGGGCGGGGGGGCCTCACAGATACGCAGTATTTT